This T cell receptor beta chain is from a study of shared clonotypes between healthy human individuals. About the research overall: Every donor yielded three CD4 naive, three CD4 memory, two CD8 naive and one CD8 memory plate.

Trimming pared 8 bases from V and 0 bases from J, leaving 13 bases between. CDR1 is SGHAT and CDR2 is FQNNGV in the germline V gene. There are 14 residues in the CDR3. The material for each subset, its genomic DNA, was split evenly across several immunoSEQ plates. Method: immunoSEQ multiplex PCR; TCRdb's copy keeps in-frame clones and lacks some. The sample has about 820,000 clones; 90% to 95% are singletons. CD45RO negativity and positive selection for CCR7 defined naive CD8 cells, a population that excluded terminally differentiated effector memory CD45RA+ cells. Every one of the donors was a Caucasian adult that lived in Nashville, Tennessee.

Material for sequencing was naive CD8+ T cells sorted from blood. This sequence originates from a man aged 25 to 40 in good health. V is TRBV11-2 and J is TRBJ1-1; D may be TRBD1 (5 bases). The CDR3: CASRDPNMNTEAFF. DNA for the CDR3: TGTGCCAGCCGGGACCCCAATATGAACACTGAAGCTTTCTTT.